This record covers a single T cell receptor (beta chain). The antigen is not known. The CDR3 has 15 amino acids. Germline V gene sequence: CDR1 SGHRS, CDR2 YFSETQ. Deletions cut 4 bases from V and 3 bases from J, with 16 bases between. This sample was included in a study of T cells in Graves' hyperthyroidism and ophthalmopathy. The TCR beta CDR3 regions underwent amplification using RNA transcripts as the source. The TCR CDR3 first-round RT-PCR relied on the HTBI primer set. MiXCR, run by TCRdb on the multiplex PCR reads, gives a single entry per CDR3 protein. The sample gives approximately 700,000 distinct CDR3 sequences, less than 45% of which show up once; less than 9% is in the top ten. Study results and limitations: Within blood appeared most thyroid clonotypes that had expanded above 0.001. Progression to ophthalmopathy was predicted a median of 6.5 months early.

Lactation, pregnancy, other autoimmune disease or uncontrolled infection led to exclusion of patients. Together with thyroid ultrasound, orbital computed tomography, serum thyroxine and TRAb, clinical symptoms were used for diagnoses. The sample consisted of peripheral blood or thyroid tissue (not recorded which). This chain joins TRBV5-1 and TRBJ2-5, with D hard to call. This clonotype originated in an adult man with Graves' disease, either hyperthyroidism or ophthalmopathy (not recorded which). The CDR3: CASSPTSVLEETQYF. CDR3 DNA sequence: TGCGCCAGCAGCCCTACGTCGGTATTGGAAGAGACCCAGTACTTC.